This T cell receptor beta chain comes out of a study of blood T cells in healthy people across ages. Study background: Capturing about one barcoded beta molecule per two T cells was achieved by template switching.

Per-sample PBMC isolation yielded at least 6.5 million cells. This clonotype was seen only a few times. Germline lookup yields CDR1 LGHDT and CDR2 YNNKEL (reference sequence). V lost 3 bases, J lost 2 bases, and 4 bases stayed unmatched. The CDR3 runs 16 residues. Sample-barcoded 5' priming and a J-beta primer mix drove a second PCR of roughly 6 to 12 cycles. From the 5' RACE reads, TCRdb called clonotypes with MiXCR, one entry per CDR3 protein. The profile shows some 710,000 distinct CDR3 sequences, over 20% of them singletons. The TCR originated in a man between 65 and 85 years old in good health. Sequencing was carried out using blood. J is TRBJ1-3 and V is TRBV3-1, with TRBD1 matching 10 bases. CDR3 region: CASSQADRGPGNTIYF. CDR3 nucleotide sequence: TGTGCCAGCAGCCAGGCCGACAGGGGGCCTGGAAACACCATATATTTT.